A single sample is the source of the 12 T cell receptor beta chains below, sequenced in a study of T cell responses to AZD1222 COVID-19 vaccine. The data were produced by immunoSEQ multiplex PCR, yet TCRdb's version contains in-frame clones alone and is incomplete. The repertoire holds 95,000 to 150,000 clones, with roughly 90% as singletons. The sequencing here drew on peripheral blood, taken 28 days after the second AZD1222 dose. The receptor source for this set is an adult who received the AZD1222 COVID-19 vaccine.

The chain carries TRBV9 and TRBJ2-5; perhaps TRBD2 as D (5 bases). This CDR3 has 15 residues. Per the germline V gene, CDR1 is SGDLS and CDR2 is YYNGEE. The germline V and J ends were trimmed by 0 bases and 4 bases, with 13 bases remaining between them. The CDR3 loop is CASSVGWLAPETQYF. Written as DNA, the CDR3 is TGTGCCAGCAGCGTAGGTTGGCTAGCACCAGAGACCCAGTACTTC. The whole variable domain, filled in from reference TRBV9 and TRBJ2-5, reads DSGVTQTPKHLITATGQRVTLRCSPRSGDLSVYWYQQSLDQGLQFLIQYYNGEERAKGNILERFSAQQFPDLHSELNLSSLELGDSALYFCASSVGWLAPETQYFGPGTRLLVL.

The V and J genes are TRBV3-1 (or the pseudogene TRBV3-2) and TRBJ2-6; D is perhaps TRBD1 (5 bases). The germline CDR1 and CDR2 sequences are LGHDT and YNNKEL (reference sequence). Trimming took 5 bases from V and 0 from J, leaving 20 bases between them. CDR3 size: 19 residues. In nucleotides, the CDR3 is TGTGCCAGCAGCGTAGTTGGGGCAGCGACATACTCTGGGGCCAACGTCCTGACTTTC. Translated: CASSVVGAATYSGANVLTF.

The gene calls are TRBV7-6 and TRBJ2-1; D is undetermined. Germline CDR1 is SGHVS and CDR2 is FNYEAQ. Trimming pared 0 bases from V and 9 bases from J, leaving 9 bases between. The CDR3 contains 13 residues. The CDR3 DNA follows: TGTGCCAGCAGCTTAGCTTTGTCCGGTGAGCAGTTCTTC. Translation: CASSLALSGEQFF.

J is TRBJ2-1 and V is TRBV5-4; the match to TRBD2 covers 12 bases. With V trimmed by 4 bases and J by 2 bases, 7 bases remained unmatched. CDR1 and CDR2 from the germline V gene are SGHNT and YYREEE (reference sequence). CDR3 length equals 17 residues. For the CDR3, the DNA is TGTGCCAGCAGCAGCCCTAGCGGGGGGGCTGCCTACAATGAGCAGTTCTTC. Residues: CASSSPSGGAAYNEQFF.

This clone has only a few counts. The CDR3 reads CASSPVGAGGAFF. The CDR3 nucleotides read TGTGCCAGCAGCCCGGTTGGGGCGGGGGGGGCTTTCTTT. The V call is TRBV12-3 or TRBV12-4, the J call TRBJ1-1; possibly TRBD1 for D (5 bases). Trimming removed 6 bases at V and 11 bases at J, with 19 bases between. This CDR3 has 13 amino acids.

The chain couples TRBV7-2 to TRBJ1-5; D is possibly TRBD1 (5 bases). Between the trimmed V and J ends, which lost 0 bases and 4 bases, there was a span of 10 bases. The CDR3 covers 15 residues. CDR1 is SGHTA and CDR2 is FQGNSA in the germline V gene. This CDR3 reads CASSLARGSNQPQHF. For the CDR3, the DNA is TGTGCCAGCAGCTTAGCACGGGGCTCTAATCAGCCCCAGCATTTT.

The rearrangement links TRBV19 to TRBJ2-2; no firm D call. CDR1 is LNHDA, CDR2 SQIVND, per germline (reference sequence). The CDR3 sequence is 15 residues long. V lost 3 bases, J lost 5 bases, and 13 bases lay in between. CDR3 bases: TGTGCCAGTAGTATTCGGTTGGGTGCTACCGGGGAGCTGTTTTTT. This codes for CASSIRLGATGELFF.

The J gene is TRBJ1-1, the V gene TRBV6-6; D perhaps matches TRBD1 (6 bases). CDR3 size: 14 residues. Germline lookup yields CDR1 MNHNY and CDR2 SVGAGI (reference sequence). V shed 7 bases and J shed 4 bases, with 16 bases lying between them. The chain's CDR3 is CASTHGGRGTEAFF. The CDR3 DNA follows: TGTGCCAGCACCCACGGGGGGCGCGGCACTGAAGCTTTCTTT.

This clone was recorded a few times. Here the CDR3 DNA reads TGTGCCAGCAGTGCCCGGGTACCGACCTACGAGCAGTACTTC. Residues: CASSARVPTYEQYF. V usage is TRBV27 and J usage is TRBJ2-7, with D unresolved. This CDR3 has 14 residues. The V gene's germline CDR1 is MNHEY and CDR2 SMNVEV (reference sequence). Deletions cut 5 bases from V and 2 bases from J, with 13 bases between.

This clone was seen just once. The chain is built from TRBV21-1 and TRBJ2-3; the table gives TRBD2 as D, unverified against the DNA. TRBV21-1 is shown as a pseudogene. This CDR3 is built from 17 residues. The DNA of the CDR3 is TGTGCCAGCAGCAAAGTAGGGGGGGCAATCCGCACAGATACGCAGTATTTT. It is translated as CASSKVGGAIRTDTQYF.

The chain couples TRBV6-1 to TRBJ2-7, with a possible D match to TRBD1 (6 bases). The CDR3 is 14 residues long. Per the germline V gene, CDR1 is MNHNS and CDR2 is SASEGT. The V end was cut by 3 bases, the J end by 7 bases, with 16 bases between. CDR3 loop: CASSEQGQSGEQYF. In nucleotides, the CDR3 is TGTGCCAGCAGTGAGCAGGGGCAGTCGGGGGAGCAGTACTTC.

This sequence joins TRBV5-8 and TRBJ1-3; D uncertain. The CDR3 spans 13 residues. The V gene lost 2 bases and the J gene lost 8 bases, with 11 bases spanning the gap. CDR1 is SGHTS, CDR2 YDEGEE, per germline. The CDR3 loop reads CASSFSGIDTIYF. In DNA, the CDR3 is TGTGCCAGCAGCTTTTCCGGGATCGACACCATATATTTT. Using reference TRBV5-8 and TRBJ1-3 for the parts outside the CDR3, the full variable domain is EAGVTQSPTHLIKTRGQQATLRCSPISGHTSVYWYQQALGLGLQFLLWYDEGEERNRGNFPPRFSGRQFPNYSSELNVNALELEDSALYLCASSFSGIDTIYFGEGSWLTVV.